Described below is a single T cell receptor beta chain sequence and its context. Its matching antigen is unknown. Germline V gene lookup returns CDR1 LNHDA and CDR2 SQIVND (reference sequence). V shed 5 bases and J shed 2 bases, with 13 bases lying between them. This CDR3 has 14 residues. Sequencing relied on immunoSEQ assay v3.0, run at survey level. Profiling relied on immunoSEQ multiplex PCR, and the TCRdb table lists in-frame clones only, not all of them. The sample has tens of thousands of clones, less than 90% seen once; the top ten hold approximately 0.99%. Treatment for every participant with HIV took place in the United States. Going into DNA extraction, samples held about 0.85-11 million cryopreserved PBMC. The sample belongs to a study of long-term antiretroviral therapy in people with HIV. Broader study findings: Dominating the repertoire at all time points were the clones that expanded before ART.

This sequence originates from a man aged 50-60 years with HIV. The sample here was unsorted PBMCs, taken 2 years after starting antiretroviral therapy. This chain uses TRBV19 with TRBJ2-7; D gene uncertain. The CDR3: CASSYGLGPYEQYF. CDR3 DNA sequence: TGTGCCAGTAGTTATGGTCTGGGTCCCTACGAGCAGTACTTC.